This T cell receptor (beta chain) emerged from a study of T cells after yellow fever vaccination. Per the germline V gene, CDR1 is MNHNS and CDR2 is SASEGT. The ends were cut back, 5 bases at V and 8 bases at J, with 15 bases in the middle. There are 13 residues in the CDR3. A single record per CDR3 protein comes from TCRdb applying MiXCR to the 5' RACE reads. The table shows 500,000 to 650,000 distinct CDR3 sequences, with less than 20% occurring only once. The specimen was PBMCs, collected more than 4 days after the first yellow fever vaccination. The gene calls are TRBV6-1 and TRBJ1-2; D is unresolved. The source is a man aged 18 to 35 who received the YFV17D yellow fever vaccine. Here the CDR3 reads CASSHRPYWGYTF. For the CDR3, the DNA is TGTGCCAGCAGTCATAGACCTTACTGGGGCTACACCTTC.